This T cell receptor (beta chain) came from a study of OX40 agonist ivuxolimab in advanced cancers. The CDR3 runs 13 residues. V dropped 9 bases and J dropped 0; count of bases not matched to a gene: 4. Germline V lookup: CDR1 ENHRY, CDR2 SYGVKD. Here immunoSEQ multiplex PCR was the method, and the copy in TCRdb shows in-frame clones only, minus some. The table lists roughly 120,000 clones, around 92% of them singletons. This TCR derives from an adult with an advanced solid tumor such as melanoma, head and neck, liver or kidney cancer. The sequencing used CD4+ or CD8+ T cells sorted from blood, collected in a trial of the OX40 agonist ivuxolimab. This sequence joins TRBV10-3 and TRBJ1-1; 7 bases agree with TRBD1. The chain's CDR3 is CAIKGQMNTEAFF. The CDR3 nucleotides read TGTGCCATTAAGGGACAGATGAACACTGAAGCTTTCTTT.